This entry concerns a single T cell receptor (beta chain). The antigen remains undetermined. CDR3 length equals 12 residues. Trimming left V 6 bases short and J 9 bases short, with 14 bases between. Sample-barcoded 5' priming and a J-beta primer mix drove a second PCR of about 6 to 12 cycles. Using its own MiXCR run on the 5' RACE reads, TCRdb lists one record per CDR3 protein. Altogether some 1.4 million distinct CDR3 sequences are present, approximately 38% being singletons, with the ten largest covering 7.9%. This sample was included in a study of blood T cells in healthy people across ages. The study's findings and limits: Whereas aged donors had fewer naive CD4+ cells, long-lived donors had more of them and higher diversity.

The sample providers were healthy Caucasian people from Russia, aged roughly 6 to 95. Per sample, extraction of total RNA gave at least 6 micrograms in every case. The TCR was taken from a woman younger than 35 in good health. The genes are TRBV12-3 or TRBV12-4 and TRBJ1-1; D not certain. The sequenced sample consisted of blood. Here the CDR3 DNA reads TGTGCCAGCAGACGCAGTAATACAAAAGCTTTCTTT. It translates to CASRRSNTKAFF.